Sequencing of this T cell receptor beta chain was carried out in a study of control samples from healthy donors and cancer patients (dated by TCRdb to 2020 to 2021). The library relied on the immunoSEQ multiplex PCR assay. TCRdb limited this immuneACCESS table to in-frame rearrangements with V and J called. A share of clones is missing; checked studies link under half to unresolved V genes, and the rest is unexplained. The sample data list approximately 87,000 clones, and 93% of these were observed just once. The ten largest clonotypes hold about 1.3% of the sample. From a lookup of the germline V gene, CDR1 and CDR2 are SGDLS and YYNGEE. Trimming at the junction amounts to 4 bases on V and 0 bases on J, and the germline ends lie 7 bases apart. The CDR3, cysteine through phenylalanine, is 13 amino acids long. Only CDR3 DNA remains: 39 bases, in frame from the first base. Of note for this clone: This clone's antigen is unknown. There are no base qualities to consult, and no much larger clone falls within one base.

Sequencing was performed on PBMCs. The sequence came from a woman aged 35 to 49 with lung cancer. The chain employs TRBV9 and TRBJ1-1; the D gene lacks a confident call. In nucleotides, the sequence is TGTGCCAGCAGCACGTGGCTGAACACTGAAGCTTTCTTT. Translated, it gives CASSTWLNTEAFF.